Shown below are 2 T cell receptor beta chains from a single sample sequenced in a study of immune evolution from preneoplasia to lung adenocarcinoma. Profiled with immunoSEQ multiplex PCR; TCRdb holds only in-frame clones, not every one. Here the sample spans about 26,000 clones, roughly 70% being singletons. Sequencing used FFPE invasive lung adenocarcinoma tissue. The receptors originated from a person aged 55 to 69 with invasive lung adenocarcinoma. Some clones in this sample may be carry-over from other donors' samples.

This sequence joins TRBV7-3 and TRBJ1-5, with unresolved D. The V gene lost 5 bases and the J gene lost 6 bases, with 8 bases spanning the gap. The germline CDR1 and CDR2 sequences are SGHTA and FQGTGA. CDR3 size: 12 residues. CDR3 sequence (DNA): TGTGCCAGCAGCCGACCGGGTCAGCCCCAGCATTTT. It codes for CASSRPGQPQHF.

The chain uses TRBV6-6 and TRBJ2-1; 7 positions agree with TRBD2. CDR3 length: 13 residues. Trimming cost V 7 bases and J 8 bases; bases outside gene matches: 8. Germline CDR1 is MNHNY and CDR2 is SVGAGI (reference sequence). CDR3 region: CASTLGGSDEQFF. CDR3 DNA sequence: TGTGCCAGCACCTTAGGCGGGAGCGATGAGCAGTTCTTC.